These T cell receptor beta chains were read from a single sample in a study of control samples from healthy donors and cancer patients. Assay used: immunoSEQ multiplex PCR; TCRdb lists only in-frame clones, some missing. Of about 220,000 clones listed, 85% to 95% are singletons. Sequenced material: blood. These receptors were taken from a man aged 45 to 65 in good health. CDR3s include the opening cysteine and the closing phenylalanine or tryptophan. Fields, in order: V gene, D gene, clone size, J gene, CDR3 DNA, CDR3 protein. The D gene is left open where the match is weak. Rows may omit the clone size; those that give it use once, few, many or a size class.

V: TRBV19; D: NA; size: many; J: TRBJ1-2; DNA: TGTGCCATCTCGACGGGGGAGGGCTACACCTTC; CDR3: CAISTGEGYTF
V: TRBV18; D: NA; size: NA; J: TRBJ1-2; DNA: TGTGCCAGCTCACCATCCGTCGGGGGACATGGCTACACCTTC; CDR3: CASSPSVGGHGYTF
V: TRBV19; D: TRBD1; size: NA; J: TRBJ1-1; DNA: TGTGCCAGTAGTCCGGGACAGGCCACCGCTGAAGCTTTCTTT; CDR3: CASSPGQATAEAFF
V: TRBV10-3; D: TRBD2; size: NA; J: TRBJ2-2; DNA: TGTGCCATCAGAGTGCGGGAGACCGGGGAGCTGTTTTTT; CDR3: CAIRVRETGELFF
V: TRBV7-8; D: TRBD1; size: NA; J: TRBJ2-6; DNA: TGTGCCAGCAGCATAACAGGGGCCGGGGCCAACGTCCTGACTTTC; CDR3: CASSITGAGANVLTF
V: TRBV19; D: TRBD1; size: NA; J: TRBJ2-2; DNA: TGTGCCAGTAATCTTTGGACAGGGAACACCGGGGAGCTGTTTTTT; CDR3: CASNLWTGNTGELFF
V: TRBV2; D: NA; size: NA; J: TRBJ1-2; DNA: TGTGCCAGCAGTGTGTACGGAGTCTATGGCTACACCTTC; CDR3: CASSVYGVYGYTF
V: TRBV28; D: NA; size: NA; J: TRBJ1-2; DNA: TGTGCCAGCAGTGAACAGGGTCTAGGATACTATGGCTACACCTTC; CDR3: CASSEQGLGYYGYTF
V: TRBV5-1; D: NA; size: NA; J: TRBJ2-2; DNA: TGCGCCAGCGTACAGAACACCGGGGAGCTGTTTTTT; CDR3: CASVQNTGELFF
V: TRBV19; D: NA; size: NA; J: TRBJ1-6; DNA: TGTGCCAGTAGGGAGGGAAATTCACCCCTCCACTTT; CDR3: CASREGNSPLHF
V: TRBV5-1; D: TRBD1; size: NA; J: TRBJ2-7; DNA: TGCGCCAGCAGCCTCCCGGGACAGGGGACCGAGCAGTACTTC; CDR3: CASSLPGQGTEQYF
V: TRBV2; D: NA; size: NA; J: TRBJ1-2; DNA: TGTGCCAGCAGTGAATACGAACATGGCTACACCTTC; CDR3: CASSEYEHGYTF
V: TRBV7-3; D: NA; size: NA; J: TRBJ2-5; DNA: TGTGCCAGCAGCCTTCGCCGGGGCGAGACCCAGTACTTC; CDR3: CASSLRRGETQYF
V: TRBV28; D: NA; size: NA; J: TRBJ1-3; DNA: TGTGCCAGCAGTTTGGGGGGTACTGGAAACACCATATATTTT; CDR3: CASSLGGTGNTIYF
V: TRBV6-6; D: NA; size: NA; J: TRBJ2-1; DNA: TGTGCCAGCAGTTCCATCCGGGACTACAATGAGCAGTTCTTC; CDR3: CASSSIRDYNEQFF
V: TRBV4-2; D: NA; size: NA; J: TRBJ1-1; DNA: TGTGCCAGCAGCCATCAGGGAGGTAAAGACACTGAAGCTTTCTTT; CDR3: CASSHQGGKDTEAFF
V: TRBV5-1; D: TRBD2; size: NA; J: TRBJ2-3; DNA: TGCGCCAGCTGGGGGGGATTCACAGATACGCAGTATTTT; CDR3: CASWGGFTDTQYF
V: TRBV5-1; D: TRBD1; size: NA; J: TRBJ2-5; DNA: TGCGCCAGCAGCTTCGGGACAGGGCAAGAGACCCAGTACTTC; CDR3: CASSFGTGQETQYF
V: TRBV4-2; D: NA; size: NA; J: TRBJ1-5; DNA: TGTGCCAGCAGCCAAGGGGGGGGCATAGTACCCCAGCATTTT; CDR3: CASSQGGGIVPQHF
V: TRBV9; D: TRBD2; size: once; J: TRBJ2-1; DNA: TGTGCCAGCAGCCGTAGAAGCGGGGGGGCCTACAATGAGCAGTTCTTC; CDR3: CASSRRSGGAYNEQFF